This T cell receptor (beta chain) was sequenced in a study of cytomegalovirus exposure and HLA in healthy donors. V lost 0 bases to trimming and J lost 9 bases; unmatched junction nucleotides: 12. The CDR3 consists of 18 residues. CDR1 is LGHNA, CDR2 YNFKEQ, per germline. Researchers ran the PCR with 60 Vbeta and 13 Jbeta primers. Generated by immunoSEQ multiplex PCR, the TCRdb table keeps only in-frame clones and is missing some. This repertoire shows about 87,000 clones, just under 80% found once; its top ten account for about 3.8%. Specimen: PBMCs. This sequence joins TRBV4-2 and TRBJ2-1; 12 bases match TRBD2. The TCR originated in a middle-aged woman in good health and CMV-seronegative. The CDR3 nucleotides are TGTGCCAGCAGCCAAGATCGTTTCGGTACTAGCGGGGGGACTGAGCAGTTCTTC. Translating gives CASSQDRFGTSGGTEQFF.